The 32 T cell receptor beta chains below were found in one sample sequenced in a study of shared clonotypes between healthy human individuals. Assay: immunoSEQ multiplex PCR; the TCRdb copy retains only in-frame clones and omits some. The sample has around 500,000 clones; 76% are singletons. Material: PBMCs. The origin of the receptors is a woman aged 40 to 55 in good health. Some clones in this sample may be carry-over from other donors' samples.

This chain links TRBV23-1 with TRBJ2-7; the D is unclear. TRBV23-1 is placed among ORFs of uncertain function. Trimming removed 2 bases at V and 2 bases at J, with 7 bases between. This CDR3 region has 13 residues. The chain's CDR3 is CASSQNSPYEQYF. CDR3 nucleotides: TGCGCCAGCAGTCAAAACAGCCCCTACGAGCAGTACTTC.

The CDR3 DNA is TGTGCCAGCAGTTCAGGGCCCCGGTTGGATACGCAGTATTTT. This translates into CASSSGPRLDTQYF. The chain links TRBV6-5 to TRBJ2-3; perhaps TRBD1 as D (5 bases). Trimming left V 4 bases short and J 6 bases short, with 14 bases between. Germline loops: CDR1 MNHEY, CDR2 SVGAGI. This CDR3 is built from 14 residues.

The chain carries TRBV27 and TRBJ1-1; TRBD1 is a possible D gene (6 bases). The length of the CDR3 is 17 residues. Germline CDR1 reads MNHEY; CDR2 reads SMNVEV (reference sequence). V was trimmed by 5 bases and J by 0 bases, leaving 19 bases between them. The CDR3 reads CASSPWTDSDMNTEAFF. Written as DNA, the CDR3 is TGTGCCAGCAGTCCCTGGACGGACAGCGACATGAACACTGAAGCTTTCTTT.

The rearrangement links TRBV16 to TRBJ1-1, with unresolved D. Deletions cut 4 bases from V and 1 base from J, with 10 bases between. This CDR3 spans 14 amino acids. CDR1 KGHSY and CDR2 FQNENV come from the germline V gene. DNA of the CDR3: TGTGCCAGCAGCCCTCAAGGGAGGAACACTGAAGCTTTCTTT. Amino acids: CASSPQGRNTEAFF.

This chain uses TRBV27 with TRBJ1-1; unclear D gene. V was shortened by 4 bases and J by 5 bases, with 11 bases between the two germline ends. CDR1 is MNHEY and CDR2 is SMNVEV in the germline V gene (reference sequence). The CDR3 length is 13 residues. CDR3 sequence reads: CASSSLRATEAFF. The DNA for the CDR3 is TGTGCCAGCAGTTCTTTAAGAGCTACTGAAGCTTTCTTT.

The rearrangement links TRBV6-4 to TRBJ1-4; D unclear. CDR3 length: 14 amino acids. Germline V gene sequence: CDR1 MRHNA, CDR2 SNTAGT. Trimming pared 6 bases from V and 3 bases from J, leaving 11 bases between. The CDR3 loop is CASREGWANEKLFF. The DNA for the CDR3 is TGTGCCAGCAGGGAGGGTTGGGCTAATGAAAAACTGTTTTTT.

The J gene is TRBJ2-5, the V gene TRBV15; D gene uncertain. Germline CDR1 and CDR2: LNHNV and YYDKDF (reference sequence). Trimming took 0 bases from V and 0 from J, leaving 8 bases between them. The CDR3 spans 15 residues. CDR3 loop: CATSRDRSDQETQYF. The CDR3 DNA is TGTGCCACCAGCAGAGACAGGTCCGACCAAGAGACCCAGTACTTC. The full variable domain, its missing parts supplied by reference TRBV15 and TRBJ2-5, is DAMVIQNPRYQVTQFGKPVTLSCSQTLNHNVMYWYQQKSSQAPKLLFHYYDKDFNNEADTPDNFQSRRPNTSFCFLDIRSPGLGDTAMYLCATSRDRSDQETQYFGPGTRLLVL.

The chain carries TRBV10-2 and TRBJ2-2; weak D call: TRBD2 (6 bases). V was cut by 0 bases and J by 3 bases, with 14 bases left in between. Germline V gene sequence: CDR1 WSHSY, CDR2 SAAADI. The CDR3 runs 17 residues. The CDR3 reads CASSESVRGADTGELFF. The CDR3 DNA reads as TGCGCCAGCAGTGAGTCGGTGCGGGGCGCGGACACCGGGGAGCTGTTTTTT.

This rearrangement joins TRBV27 to TRBJ2-2, with 7 bases matching TRBD2. Per the germline V gene, CDR1 is MNHEY and CDR2 is SMNVEV (reference sequence). The CDR3 extends over 14 amino acids. Trimming cost V 0 bases and J 5 bases; bases outside gene matches: 0. CDR3 bases: TGTGCCAGCAGTTTATCGGGACTAACCGGGGAGCTGTTTTTT. This sequence encodes CASSLSGLTGELFF.

The gene calls are TRBV5-1 and TRBJ1-4; no clear D. Per germline, CDR1 SGHRS and CDR2 YFSETQ. The V end was cut by 4 bases, the J end by 10 bases, with 14 bases between. This CDR3 spans 13 amino acids. The CDR3 sequence: CASSPLDPGKLFF. The CDR3 DNA is TGCGCCAGCAGCCCTCTTGACCCGGGAAAACTGTTTTTT.

This clone has just a few counts. The gene calls are TRBV7-2 and TRBJ2-3, with D tentatively TRBD1 (6 bases). Trimming cost V 0 bases and J 6 bases, with 10 bases left between them. Per germline, CDR1 SGHTA and CDR2 FQGNSA. The CDR3 has 14 residues. Here the CDR3 DNA reads TGTGCCAGCAGCTTAGCCAGGGGTTCGGATACGCAGTATTTT. It codes for CASSLARGSDTQYF.

The chain is built from TRBV28 and TRBJ1-4; D uncertain. V lost 2 bases to trimming and J lost 5 bases, with 6 bases between them. The CDR3 is made up of 13 amino acids. Germline values: CDR1 MDHEN, CDR2 SYDVKM. This CDR3 is CASSLVDNEKLFF. The CDR3 DNA reads as TGTGCCAGCAGTTTAGTGGACAATGAAAAACTGTTTTTT.

V is TRBV7-3 and J is TRBJ2-1, with D possibly being TRBD2 (6 bases). This CDR3 region has 10 residues. Germline V gives CDR1 SGHTA, CDR2 FQGTGA. CDR3 sequence (DNA): TGTGCACGACTAGACTACGAGCAGTTCTTC. Translating it yields CARLDYEQFF.

This clone was found many times. The chain carries TRBV25-1 and TRBJ2-7; 8 bases are shared with TRBD1. The junction had 11 bases not matched to a gene; V was cut back by 4 bases and J by 9 bases. Per the germline V gene, CDR1 is MGHDK and CDR2 is SYGVNS. The CDR3 has 14 residues. CDR3 sequence (DNA): TGTGCCAGCAGTGGAAGATGGACAGGGAGCGTGCAGTACTTC. This sequence encodes CASSGRWTGSVQYF.

The chain is built from TRBV2 and TRBJ2-7; TRBD2 aligns across 9 bases. With 1 base clipped from V and 4 bases from J, the junction kept 5 bases outside the gene matches. In germline, CDR1 is SNHLY, CDR2 FYNNEI. The CDR3 totals 15 residues. The CDR3 loop reads CASSEGFSGSYEQYF. The CDR3 bases are TGTGCCAGCAGTGAAGGCTTTAGCGGGAGTTACGAGCAGTACTTC. Full variable domain (outside the CDR3, taken from reference TRBV2 and TRBJ2-7): EPEVTQTPSHQVTQMGQEVILRCVPISNHLYFYWYRQILGQKVEFLVSFYNNEISEKSEIFDDQFSVERPDGSNFTLKIRSTKLEDSAMYFCASSEGFSGSYEQYFGPGTRLTVT.

The chain has TRBV9 and TRBJ2-5, with D possibly matching TRBD2 (5 bases). The CDR3 spans 16 residues. Germline assignment: CDR1 SGDLS and CDR2 YYNGEE. Trimming left V 3 bases short and J 5 bases short, with 20 bases between. The CDR3 nucleotides read TGTGCCAGCAGCGGTCCCTTAGAGGGAGTCGGGGAGACCCAGTACTTC. This sequence encodes CASSGPLEGVGETQYF.

This chain connects TRBV2 to TRBJ2-5; the D is unclear. The CDR3 has 12 residues. Looked up from germline, CDR1 is SNHLY and CDR2 is FYNNEI. Trimming left V 8 bases short and J 1 base short, with 8 bases between. CDR3 protein: CASFLVQETQYF. The CDR3 DNA reads TGTGCCAGCTTTCTCGTCCAAGAGACCCAGTACTTC. The variable domain in full, completed from reference TRBV2 and TRBJ2-5, reads EPEVTQTPSHQVTQMGQEVILRCVPISNHLYFYWYRQILGQKVEFLVSFYNNEISEKSEIFDDQFSVERPDGSNFTLKIRSTKLEDSAMYFCASFLVQETQYFGPGTRLLVL.

Note on this clone: One end of the junction varies from germline; a read error may be responsible. This rearrangement joins TRBV30 to TRBJ2-3, with D hard to call. CDR3 length: 15 residues. Looked up from germline, CDR1 is GTSNPN and CDR2 is SVGIG (reference sequence). The CDR3 reads CAWSVPAAVTYTQYF. As DNA, the CDR3 is TGTGCCTGGAGTGTACCTGCGGCCGTCACATATACGCAGTATTTT.

The rearrangement joins TRBV5-1 to TRBJ2-1; TRBD2 aligns across 10 bases. After removal of 4 bases from V and 2 bases from J, the junction contained 3 bases not matched to a gene. The CDR3 consists of 15 residues. Germline assignment: CDR1 SGHRS and CDR2 YFSETQ. The CDR3 protein is CASSPGTSAYNEQFF. The CDR3 region has the DNA TGCGCCAGCAGCCCAGGGACTAGCGCCTACAATGAGCAGTTCTTC. Complete variable domain (other parts from reference TRBV5-1 and TRBJ2-1): KAGVTQTPRYLIKTRGQQVTLSCSPISGHRSVSWYQQTPGQGLQFLFEYFSETQRNKGNFPGRFSGRQFSNSRSEMNVSTLELGDSALYLCASSPGTSAYNEQFFGPGTRLTVL.

The chain carries TRBV21-1 and TRBJ2-7; the D call of TRBD2 is as the table states it, not checked on the DNA. TRBV21-1 is assigned pseudogene status. The length of the CDR3 is 12 residues. CDR3 residues: CASRREMYEQYF. The DNA of the CDR3 is TGTGCCAGCAGGCGGGAGATGTACGAGCAGTACTTC.

The chain uses TRBV6-5 and TRBJ2-1; 14 positions agree with TRBD2. V shed 8 bases and J 12 bases; nucleotides not matched to a gene: 6. There are 13 residues in the CDR3. Germline V CDR1 and CDR2: MNHEY, SVGAGI. CDR3 sequence: CASGLAGGLGQFF. The CDR3 coding sequence is TGTGCCAGCGGACTAGCGGGAGGCCTGGGGCAGTTCTTC.

The chain combines TRBV5-1 with TRBJ2-5, with a tentative D call TRBD1 (6 bases). The ends were cut back, 2 bases at V and 2 bases at J, with 10 bases in the middle. This CDR3 spans 14 amino acids. Germline loops: CDR1 SGHRS, CDR2 YFSETQ. The DNA for the CDR3 is TGCGCCAGCAGCTTTGGACAGAGACAAGAGACCCAGTACTTC. Residues: CASSFGQRQETQYF.

Only one count was recorded for this clone. The V and J genes are TRBV6-1 and TRBJ2-7; perhaps TRBD1 as D (6 bases). CDR3 length: 15 residues. CDR1 and CDR2 (germline): MNHNS, SASEGT. The germline V and J ends were trimmed by 2 bases and 4 bases, with 15 bases remaining between them. Here the CDR3 DNA reads TGTGCCAGCAGTGAATTCCAGGGGAAGGCATACGAGCAGTACTTC. Translated: CASSEFQGKAYEQYF.

This rearrangement joins TRBV28 to TRBJ2-1, with 8 bases identical to TRBD2. V shed 5 bases and J 4 bases; nucleotides not matched to a gene: 4. Germline CDR1 MDHEN, CDR2 SYDVKM. The CDR3 is 14 amino acids. The CDR3 DNA reads TGTGCCAGCAGTGCCGGACTAGCATACAATGAGCAGTTCTTC. It specifies CASSAGLAYNEQFF.

This clone showed up just a few times. The CDR3 spells CASSPYSGSAETQYF. CDR3 bases: TGTGCCAGCAGTCCCTATAGCGGGAGCGCAGAGACCCAGTACTTC. The rearrangement joins TRBV9 to TRBJ2-5; 9 nucleotides line up with TRBD2. V was pared by 5 bases and J by 4 bases, with 9 bases of the junction left unmatched. The germline V gene encodes CDR1 SGDLS and CDR2 YYNGEE. The CDR3 covers 15 residues.

This chain uses TRBV5-4 with TRBJ2-3; D not resolved. The CDR3 runs 13 residues. Trimming shortened V by 4 bases and J by 6 bases, and 12 bases separated the two germline ends. Germline CDR1 SGHNT, CDR2 YYREEE (reference sequence). As DNA, the CDR3 is TGTGCCAGCAGCCCGTCACCCCCCGATACGCAGTATTTT. It codes for CASSPSPPDTQYF. The whole variable domain, filled in from reference TRBV5-4 and TRBJ2-3, reads ETGVTQSPTHLIKTRGQQVTLRCSSQSGHNTVSWYQQALGQGPQFIFQYYREEENGRGNFPPRFSGLQFPNYSSELNVNALELDDSALYLCASSPSPPDTQYFGPGTRLTVL.

This chain connects TRBV6-5 to TRBJ1-1; weak D call: TRBD1 (6 bases). Trimming removed 0 bases at V and 1 base at J, with 12 bases between. Germline loops: CDR1 MNHEY, CDR2 SVGAGI. CDR3 length: 16 residues. The CDR3 loop is CASSYSLGQENTEAFF. As DNA, the CDR3 is TGTGCCAGCAGTTACTCGCTGGGACAAGAGAACACTGAAGCTTTCTTT.

This sequence joins TRBV27 and TRBJ1-2; D gene ambiguous. Germline V lookup: CDR1 MNHEY, CDR2 SMNVEV (reference sequence). CDR3 size: 14 residues. Trimming cost V 5 bases and J 5 bases, with 15 bases left between them. The CDR3 is CASSPSHTQYGYTF. CDR3 DNA: TGTGCCAGCAGTCCATCCCACACACAGTATGGCTACACCTTC.

The chain uses TRBV6-5 and TRBJ2-1, with no clear D. Germline V CDR1 and CDR2: MNHEY, SVGAGI. The CDR3 covers 12 residues. V was cut by 5 bases and J by 10 bases, with 12 bases left in between. The CDR3 spells CASSLSGSEQFF. Here the CDR3 DNA reads TGTGCCAGCAGTCTTTCTGGATCGGAGCAGTTCTTC.

This chain links TRBV2 with TRBJ2-5, with 7 positions matching TRBD2. Germline loops: CDR1 SNHLY, CDR2 FYNNEI. This CDR3 has 17 amino acids. V lost 6 bases and J lost 5; bases outside the gene matches: 18. CDR3 DNA sequence: TGTGCCAGCAGGGGGGGGAGTTGGACTGCACCAGGGGAGACCCAGTACTTC. Translation: CASRGGSWTAPGETQYF.

V is TRBV30 and J is TRBJ1-3; no clear D. The CDR3 sequence is 12 residues long. Looked up from germline, CDR1 is GTSNPN and CDR2 is SVGIG (reference sequence). V shed 8 bases and J shed 0 bases, with 8 bases lying between them. CDR3 sequence reads: CAAWDSGNTIYF. The CDR3 region has the DNA TGTGCCGCGTGGGACTCTGGAAACACCATATATTTT.

V and J are TRBV28 and TRBJ1-1; D is unresolved. Germline V gene sequence: CDR1 MDHEN, CDR2 SYDVKM. The V and J ends lost 8 bases and 1 base respectively, with 14 bases between them. This CDR3 has 14 amino acids. CDR3 in amino acids: CASADRGRNTEAFF. The CDR3 DNA reads as TGTGCCAGCGCCGATAGAGGGAGGAACACTGAAGCTTTCTTT.